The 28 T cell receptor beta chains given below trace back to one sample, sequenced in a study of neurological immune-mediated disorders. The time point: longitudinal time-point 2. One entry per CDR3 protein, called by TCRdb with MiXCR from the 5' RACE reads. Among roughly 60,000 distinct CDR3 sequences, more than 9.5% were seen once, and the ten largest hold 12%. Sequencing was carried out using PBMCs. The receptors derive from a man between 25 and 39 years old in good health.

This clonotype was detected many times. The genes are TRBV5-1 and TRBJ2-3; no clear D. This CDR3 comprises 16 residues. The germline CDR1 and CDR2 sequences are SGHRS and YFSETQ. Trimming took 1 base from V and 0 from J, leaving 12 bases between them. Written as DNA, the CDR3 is TGCGCCAGCAGCTTGCGGGTCCAGACTAGCACAGATACGCAGTATTTT. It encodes CASSLRVQTSTDTQYF.

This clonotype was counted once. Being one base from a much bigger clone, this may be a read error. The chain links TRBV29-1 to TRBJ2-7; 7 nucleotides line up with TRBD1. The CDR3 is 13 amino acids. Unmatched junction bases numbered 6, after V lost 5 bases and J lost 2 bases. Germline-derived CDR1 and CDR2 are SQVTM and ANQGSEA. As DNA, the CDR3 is TGCAGCGTTCCGGGACAGTGGGCCTACGAGCAGTACTTC. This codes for CSVPGQWAYEQYF.

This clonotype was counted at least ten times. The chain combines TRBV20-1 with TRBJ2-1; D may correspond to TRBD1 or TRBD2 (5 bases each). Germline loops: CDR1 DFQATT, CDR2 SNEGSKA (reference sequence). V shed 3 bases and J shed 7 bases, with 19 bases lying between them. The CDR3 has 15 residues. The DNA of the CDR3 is TGCAGTGCTAGTTGGGGACCCAGGTCGTCAAATGAGCAGTTCTTC. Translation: CSASWGPRSSNEQFF.

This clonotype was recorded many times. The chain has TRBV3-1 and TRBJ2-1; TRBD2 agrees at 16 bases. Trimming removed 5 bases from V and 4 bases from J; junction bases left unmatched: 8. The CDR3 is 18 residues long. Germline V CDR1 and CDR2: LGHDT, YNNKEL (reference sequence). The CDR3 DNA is TGTGCCAGCAGCTCCGGGACTAGCGGGAGGGAAGCATACAATGAGCAGTTCTTC. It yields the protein CASSSGTSGREAYNEQFF.

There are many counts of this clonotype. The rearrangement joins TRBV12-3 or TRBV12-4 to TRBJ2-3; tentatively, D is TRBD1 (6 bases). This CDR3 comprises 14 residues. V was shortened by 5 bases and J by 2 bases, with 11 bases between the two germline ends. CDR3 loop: CASSQQGYTDTQYF. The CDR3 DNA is TGTGCCAGCAGTCAACAGGGATACACAGATACGCAGTATTTT.

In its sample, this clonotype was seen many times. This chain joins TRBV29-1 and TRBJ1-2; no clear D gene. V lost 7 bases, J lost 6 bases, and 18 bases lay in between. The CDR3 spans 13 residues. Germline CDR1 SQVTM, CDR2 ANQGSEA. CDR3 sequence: CSAGSSTHHGYTF. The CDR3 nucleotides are TGCAGCGCCGGATCATCCACCCACCATGGCTACACCTTC.

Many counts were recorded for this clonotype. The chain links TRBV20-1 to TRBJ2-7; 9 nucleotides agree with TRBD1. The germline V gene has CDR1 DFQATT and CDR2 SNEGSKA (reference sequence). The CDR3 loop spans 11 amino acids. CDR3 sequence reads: CRTGGASKQYF. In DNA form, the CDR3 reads TGCAGAACAGGGGGCGCGTCAAAGCAGTACTTC.

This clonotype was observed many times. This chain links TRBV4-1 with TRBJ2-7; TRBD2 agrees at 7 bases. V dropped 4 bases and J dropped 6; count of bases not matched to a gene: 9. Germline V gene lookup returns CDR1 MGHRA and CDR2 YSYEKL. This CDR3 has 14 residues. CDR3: CASSLVGGFAEQYF. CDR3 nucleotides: TGCGCCAGCAGCCTGGTCGGGGGGTTCGCCGAGCAGTACTTC.

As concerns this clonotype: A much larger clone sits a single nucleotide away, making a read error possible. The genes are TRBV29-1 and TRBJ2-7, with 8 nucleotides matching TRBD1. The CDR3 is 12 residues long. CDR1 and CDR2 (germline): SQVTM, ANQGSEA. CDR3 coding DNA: TGCAGCGTTGAAGACAGGGGGCGCGAGCGGTACTTC. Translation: CSVEDRGRERYF.

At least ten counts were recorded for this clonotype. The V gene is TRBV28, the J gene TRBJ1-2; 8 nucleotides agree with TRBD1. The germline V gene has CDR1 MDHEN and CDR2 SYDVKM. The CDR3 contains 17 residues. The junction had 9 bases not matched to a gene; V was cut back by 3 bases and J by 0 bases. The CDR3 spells CASSFGPPGGTNYGYTF. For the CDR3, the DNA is TGTGCCAGCAGTTTTGGGCCCCCAGGGGGCACTAACTATGGCTACACCTTC.

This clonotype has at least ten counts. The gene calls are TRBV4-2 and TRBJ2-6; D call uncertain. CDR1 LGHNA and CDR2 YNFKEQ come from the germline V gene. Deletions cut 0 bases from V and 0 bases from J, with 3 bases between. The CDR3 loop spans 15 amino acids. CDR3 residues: CASSQDSSGANVLTF. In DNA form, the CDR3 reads TGTGCCAGCAGCCAAGACAGCTCTGGGGCCAACGTCCTGACTTTC.

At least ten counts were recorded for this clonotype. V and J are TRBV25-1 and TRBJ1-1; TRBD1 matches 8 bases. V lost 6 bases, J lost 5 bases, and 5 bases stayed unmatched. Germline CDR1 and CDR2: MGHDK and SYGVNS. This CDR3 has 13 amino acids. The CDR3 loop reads CASRQTGVTEAFF. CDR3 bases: TGTGCCAGCAGGCAGACAGGGGTGACTGAAGCTTTCTTT.

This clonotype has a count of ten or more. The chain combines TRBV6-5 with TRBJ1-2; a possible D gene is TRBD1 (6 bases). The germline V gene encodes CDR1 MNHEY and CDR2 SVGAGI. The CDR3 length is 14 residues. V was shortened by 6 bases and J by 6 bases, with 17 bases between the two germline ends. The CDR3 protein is CASRLGASGHGYTF. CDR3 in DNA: TGTGCCAGCAGGTTGGGGGCTTCCGGGCATGGCTACACCTTC.

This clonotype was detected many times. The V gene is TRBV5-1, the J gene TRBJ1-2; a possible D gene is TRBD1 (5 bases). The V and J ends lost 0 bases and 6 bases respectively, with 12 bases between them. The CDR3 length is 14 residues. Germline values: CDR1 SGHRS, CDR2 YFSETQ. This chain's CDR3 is CASSLAGGRDGYTF. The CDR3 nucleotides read TGCGCCAGCAGCTTGGCCGGGGGTAGGGATGGCTACACCTTC.

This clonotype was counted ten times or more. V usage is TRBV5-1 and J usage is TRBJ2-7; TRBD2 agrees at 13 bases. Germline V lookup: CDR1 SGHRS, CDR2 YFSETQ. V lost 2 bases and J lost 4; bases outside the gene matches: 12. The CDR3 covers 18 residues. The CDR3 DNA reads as TGCGCCAGCAGCTTACAACTAGCGGGAGGGCCACCGTCTTACGAGCAGTACTTC. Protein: CASSLQLAGGPPSYEQYF.

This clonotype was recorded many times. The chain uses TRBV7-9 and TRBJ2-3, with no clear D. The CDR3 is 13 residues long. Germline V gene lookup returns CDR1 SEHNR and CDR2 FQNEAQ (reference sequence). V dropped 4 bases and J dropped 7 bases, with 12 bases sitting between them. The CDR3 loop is CASSSEDRYTQYF. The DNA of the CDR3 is TGTGCCAGCAGCTCCGAGGATCGTTATACGCAGTATTTT.

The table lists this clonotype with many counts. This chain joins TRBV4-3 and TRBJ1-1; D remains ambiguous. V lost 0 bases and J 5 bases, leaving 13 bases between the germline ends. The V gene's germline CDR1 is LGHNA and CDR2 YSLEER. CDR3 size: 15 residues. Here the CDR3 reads CASSQEGSGGTEAFF. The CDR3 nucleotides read TGCGCCAGCAGCCAAGAGGGGTCCGGTGGGACTGAAGCTTTCTTT.

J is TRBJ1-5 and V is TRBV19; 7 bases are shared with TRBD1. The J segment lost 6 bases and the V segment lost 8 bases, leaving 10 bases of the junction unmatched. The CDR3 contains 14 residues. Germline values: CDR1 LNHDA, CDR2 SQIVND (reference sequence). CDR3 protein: CASRGRGLSQPQHF. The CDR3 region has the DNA TGTGCCAGTCGTGGAAGGGGGCTGAGTCAGCCCCAGCATTTT.

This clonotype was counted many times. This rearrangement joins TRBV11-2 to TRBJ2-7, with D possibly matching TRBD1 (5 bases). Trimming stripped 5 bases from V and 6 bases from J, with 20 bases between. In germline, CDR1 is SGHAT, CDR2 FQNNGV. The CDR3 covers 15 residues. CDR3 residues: CASSKGAGSYVEQYF. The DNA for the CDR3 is TGTGCCAGCAGCAAAGGGGCAGGGTCGTACGTCGAGCAGTACTTC.

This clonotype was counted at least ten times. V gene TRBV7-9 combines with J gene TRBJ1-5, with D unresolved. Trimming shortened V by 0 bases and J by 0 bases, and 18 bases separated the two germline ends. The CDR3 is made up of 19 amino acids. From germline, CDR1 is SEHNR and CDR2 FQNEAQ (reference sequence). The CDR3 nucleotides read TGTGCCAGCAGCTTAGCGCAGGATACCCTAGTCCCTAGCAATCAGCCCCAGCATTTT. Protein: CASSLAQDTLVPSNQPQHF.

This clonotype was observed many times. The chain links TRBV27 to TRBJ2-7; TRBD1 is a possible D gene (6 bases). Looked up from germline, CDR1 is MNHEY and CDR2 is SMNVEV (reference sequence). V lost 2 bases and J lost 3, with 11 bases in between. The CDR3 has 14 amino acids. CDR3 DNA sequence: TGTGCCAGCAGTTTAATGGGGGCTATCTACGAGCAGTACTTC. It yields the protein CASSLMGAIYEQYF.

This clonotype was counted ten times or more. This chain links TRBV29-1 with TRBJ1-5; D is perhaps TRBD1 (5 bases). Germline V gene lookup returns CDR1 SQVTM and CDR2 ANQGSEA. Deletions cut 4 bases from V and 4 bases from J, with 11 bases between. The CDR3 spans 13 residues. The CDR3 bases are TGCAGCGTTGTGGGGGGGGTGAATCAGCCCCAGCATTTT. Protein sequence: CSVVGGVNQPQHF.

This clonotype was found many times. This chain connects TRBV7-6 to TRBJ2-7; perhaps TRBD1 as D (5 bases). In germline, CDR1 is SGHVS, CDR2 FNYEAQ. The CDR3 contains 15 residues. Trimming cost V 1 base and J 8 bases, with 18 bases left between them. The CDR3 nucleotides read TGTGCCAGCAGCTTAGGTTCCAGGGCTGAAGGGCAGCAGTACTTC. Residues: CASSLGSRAEGQQYF.

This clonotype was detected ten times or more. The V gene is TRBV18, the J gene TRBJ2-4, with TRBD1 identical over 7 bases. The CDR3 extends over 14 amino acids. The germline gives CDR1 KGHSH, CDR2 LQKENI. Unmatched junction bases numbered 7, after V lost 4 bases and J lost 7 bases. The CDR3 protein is CASSQGTGDNIQYF. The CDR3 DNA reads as TGTGCCAGCTCACAGGGAACAGGGGACAACATTCAGTACTTC.

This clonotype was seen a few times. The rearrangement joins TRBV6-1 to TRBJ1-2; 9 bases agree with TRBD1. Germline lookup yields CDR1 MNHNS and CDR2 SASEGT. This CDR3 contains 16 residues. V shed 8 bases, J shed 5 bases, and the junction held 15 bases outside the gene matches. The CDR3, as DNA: TGTGCCAGCGGATGGGGACAGGGTATCTTCGATTATGGCTACACCTTC. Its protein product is CASGWGQGIFDYGYTF.

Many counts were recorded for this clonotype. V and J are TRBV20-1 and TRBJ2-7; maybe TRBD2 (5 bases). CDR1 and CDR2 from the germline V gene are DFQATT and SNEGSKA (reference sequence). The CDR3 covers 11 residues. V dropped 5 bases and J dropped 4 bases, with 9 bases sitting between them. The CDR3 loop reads CSARGGYEQYF. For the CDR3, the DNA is TGCAGTGCTCGGGGTGGGTACGAGCAGTACTTC.

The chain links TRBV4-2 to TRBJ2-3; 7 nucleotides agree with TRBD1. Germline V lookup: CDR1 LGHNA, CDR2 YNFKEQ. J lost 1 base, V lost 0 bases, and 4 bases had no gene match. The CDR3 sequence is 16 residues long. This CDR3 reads CASSQDRTGGTDTQYF. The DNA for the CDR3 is TGTGCCAGCAGCCAAGATCGAACAGGGGGCACAGATACGCAGTATTTT.

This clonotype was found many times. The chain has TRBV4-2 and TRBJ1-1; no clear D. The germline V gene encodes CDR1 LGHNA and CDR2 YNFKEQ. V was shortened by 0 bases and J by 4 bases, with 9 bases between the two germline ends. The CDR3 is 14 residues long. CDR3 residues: CASSQDGRTTEAFF. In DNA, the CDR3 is TGTGCCAGCAGCCAAGATGGGCGGACCACTGAAGCTTTCTTT.